This record covers a single T cell receptor (beta chain). No antigen is known for it. CDR3 size: 16 residues. The V and J ends lost 2 bases and 4 bases respectively, with 17 bases between them. Per the germline V gene, CDR1 is LGHDT and CDR2 is YNNKEL (reference sequence). Hyperthyroidism was newly diagnosed in patients aged 18 to 65 (duration under 2 months). PBMCs were collected from a 10 ml volume of fresh peripheral blood. The sample belongs to a study of T cells in Graves' hyperthyroidism and ophthalmopathy. Regions amplified from RNA transcripts were the TCR beta CDR3 regions. Researchers ran a first-round RT-PCR on the TCR CDR3 using the HTBI primer set. TCRdb used MiXCR to reprocess the multiplex PCR reads, holding one entry per CDR3 protein. The sample lists about 480,000 distinct CDR3 sequences; roughly 14% were seen once. Study-wide findings and caveats: A model using 13 V-J features told ophthalmopathy apart from stable hyperthyroidism. Most expanded thyroid clonotypes above 0.001 recurred in blood.

The rearrangement links TRBV3-1 to TRBJ1-1; tentatively, D is TRBD1 (5 bases). Sequencing was done on a sample of blood. This clonotype was sampled from a woman between 18 and 30 years old with Graves' hyperthyroidism. This chain's CDR3 is CASSQLGQQIPTEAFF. The CDR3, as DNA: TGTGCCAGCAGCCAATTAGGACAACAAATCCCCACTGAAGCTTTCTTT.